The T cell receptor (beta chain) described here comes from a study of cytomegalovirus exposure and HLA in healthy donors. Study context: Prior work identified 117 million unique TCR beta sequences in 150 million to 200 million T cells. The study, taken as a whole, reports: Accounts indicate the classifier identified cytomegalovirus status with strong specificity and sensitivity. In an earlier analysis, productive rearrangement rates for most beta V segments clustered near 87% or 30%.

Sampled while nominally healthy, donors likely had unrecorded immune exposures. Concerning this clone: Its specificity is unknown.

Germline V CDR1 and CDR2: SGHDN, FVKESK. CDR3 size: 17 residues. V lost 0 bases and J lost 4, with 15 bases in between. In the PCR, 60 Vbeta and 13 Jbeta primers were used. Produced via immunoSEQ multiplex PCR; TCRdb's table is partial and in-frame only. The table has 160,000 or so clones, 70% to 80% seen once. This TCR was recovered from a man aged 35 to 55 in good health and CMV-seronegative. Sequenced input: PBMCs. The rearrangement joins TRBV14 to TRBJ1-4; D unresolved. The chain's CDR3 is CASSQEAGFKGNEKLFF. The CDR3 nucleotides read TGTGCCAGCAGCCAAGAGGCGGGATTCAAGGGTAATGAAAAACTGTTTTTT.